A selection of T cell receptor beta chains follows, all from one sample in a study of CD8 T cells in Susac syndrome. One entry per CDR3 protein results from TCRdb running MiXCR on the immunoSEQ multiplex PCR reads. The table records 140,000 to 150,000 distinct CDR3 sequences, approximately 93% of them present only once. Material: CD4+ T cells from PBMCs. The source is a human donor in good health. The CDR3 runs from the conserved cysteine through the conserved F or W.

>TRBV10-3|TRBJ1-5|13
CAISAGNNQPQHF
>TRBV6-6|TRBJ1-2|16
CASSYVGRVGGQGYTF
>TRBV6-1|TRBJ1-3|16
CASRAILTGSGNTIYF
>TRBV12-3/TRBV12-4|TRBJ1-5|16
CASSLKVGGVNQPQHF
>TRBV5-1|TRBJ1-3|16
CASSLAGTISGNTIYF
>TRBV24-1|TRBJ1-5|16
CATSDTGQGDNQPQHF
>TRBV28|TRBJ2-7|13
CASSTAGGSEQYF
>TRBV20-1|TRBJ2-1|13
CSARASGRDEQFF
>TRBV6-6|TRBJ2-2|16
CASIPDRGGVSGELFF
>TRBV12-3/TRBV12-4|TRBJ1-3|15
CASSLRQSSGNTIYF
>TRBV5-1|TRBJ2-5|13
CASSGTGLETQYF
>TRBV3-1|TRBJ1-1|14
CASSPGQGGTEAFF
>TRBV6-5|TRBJ1-5|13
CASSLSKYQPQHF
>TRBV20-1|TRBJ1-4|15
CSARDLLGQYAKLFF
>TRBV20-1|TRBJ2-1|12
CSARRLVAEQFF
>TRBV10-3|TRBJ2-2|17
CAISGRPRTANTGELFF
>TRBV20-1|TRBJ2-2|14
CSAREPRGTGELFF
>TRBV19|TRBJ2-3|16
CASSPPATSGPDTQYF
>TRBV19|TRBJ1-5|12
CASRTGNQPQHF
>TRBV5-1|TRBJ2-7|16
CASSRDREISSYEQYF
>TRBV18|TRBJ1-5|12
CASSPPGGPQHF
>TRBV3-1|TRBJ1-5|16
CASSQVSGNSNQPQHF
>TRBV6-5|TRBJ2-5|19
CASSYQGTRGRGTQETQYF
>TRBV18|TRBJ2-5|14
CASSPDRAEETQYF
>TRBV3-1|TRBJ1-2|15
CASSLRRSTNYGYTF
>TRBV7-8|TRBJ1-1|16
CASSINRGRMNTEAFF
>TRBV10-3|TRBJ2-1|13
CAISEIRGHEQFF
>TRBV24-1|TRBJ2-5|14
CATSEAGRKETQYF
>TRBV5-1|TRBJ2-7|16
CASSSLLLTGGSEQYF
>TRBV28|TRBJ1-2|13
CAILDPGHGGYTF
>TRBV20-1|TRBJ2-3|15
CSASDRGRGTDTQYF
>TRBV7-2|TRBJ2-3|15
CASSSDIYSTDTQYF
>TRBV7-2|TRBJ2-2|15
CASSFRGIPEGELFF
>TRBV2|TRBJ1-1|13
CASSAPGNTEAFF
>TRBV18|TRBJ2-5|18
CASSPHREYPGLKETQYF
>TRBV29-1|TRBJ1-2|12
CSVEGHSYGYTF
>TRBV5-6|TRBJ2-1|15
CASSWDRDVYNEQFF
>TRBV28|TRBJ1-5|13
CASRDRDNQPQHF